The present T cell receptor beta chain was sequenced within a study of shared clonotypes between healthy human individuals. Study conclusions and caveats: Non-shared clonotypes displayed generation probabilities falling below those of clonotypes present in all four donors.

A remark on this clone: Antigen unknown.

This CDR3 has 16 amino acids. Germline CDR1 is SGHRS and CDR2 is YFSETQ. V lost 0 bases and J 0 bases, leaving 10 bases between the germline ends. Data came from immunoSEQ multiplex PCR; TCRdb stores just in-frame clones and leaves some out. The sample has a few million clones, around 95% seen once; the top ten hold 0.1% to 0.15%. All donors qualified as healthy HIV-negative adults and had experienced no recent acute infections or vaccinations. A CD45RA+ naive subset and a CD45RA-negative memory subset were split from CD4+ cells. The clonotype was recovered from a man younger than 35 in good health. The chain recombines TRBV5-1 with TRBJ1-5; D is perhaps TRBD1 (5 bases). The specimen sequenced was naive CD4+ T cells sorted from blood. The subset was: CD45RA+ positively selected. The CDR3 nucleotides are TGCGCCAGCAGCTTGGCTCCCAGGGATAGCAATCAGCCCCAGCATTTT. This gives the protein CASSLAPRDSNQPQHF.